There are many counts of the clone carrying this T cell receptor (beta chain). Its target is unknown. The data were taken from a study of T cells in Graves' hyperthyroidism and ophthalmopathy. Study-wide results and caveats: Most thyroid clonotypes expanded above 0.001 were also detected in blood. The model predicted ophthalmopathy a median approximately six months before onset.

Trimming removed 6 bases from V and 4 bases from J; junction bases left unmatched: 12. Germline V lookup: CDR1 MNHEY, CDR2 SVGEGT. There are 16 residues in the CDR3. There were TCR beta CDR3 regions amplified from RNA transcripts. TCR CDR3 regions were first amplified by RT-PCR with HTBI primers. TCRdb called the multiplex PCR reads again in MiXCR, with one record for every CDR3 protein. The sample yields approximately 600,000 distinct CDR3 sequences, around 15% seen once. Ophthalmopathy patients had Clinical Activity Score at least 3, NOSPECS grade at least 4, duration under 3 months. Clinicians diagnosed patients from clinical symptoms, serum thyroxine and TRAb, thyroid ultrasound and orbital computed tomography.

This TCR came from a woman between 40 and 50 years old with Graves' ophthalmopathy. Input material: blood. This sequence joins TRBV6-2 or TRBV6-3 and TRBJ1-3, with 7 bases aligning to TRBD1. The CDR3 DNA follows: TGTGCCAGCAGCCGCACCTCCGGACAGGACGGAAACACCATATATTTT. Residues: CASSRTSGQDGNTIYF.